In its sample, the clone carrying this T cell receptor beta chain was seen many times. Its antigen is as yet unknown. The data were obtained in a study of T-cell reconstitution after alpha-beta-depleted transplantation in children. This sample's TCRbeta library carried unique molecular identifier barcodes. TCRdb analysed the PCR reads with MiXCR anew, one entry per CDR3 protein. The sample carries 700,000 or so distinct CDR3 sequences, around 13% recorded once. The study, taken as a whole, reports: Expanded clones from the graft, numbering several hundred, reportedly supplied alpha-beta T cells about two months after transplant. T-cell counts and diversity at one year following transplant were attributed mainly to newly produced T cells.

Trimming shortened V by 1 base and J by 0 bases, and 13 bases separated the two germline ends. The CDR3 has 17 residues. The starting material was PBMCs, obtained before TCRalphabeta/CD19-depleted stem cell transplant. This receptor was identified in a girl aged 2 to 9 with congenital amegakaryocytic thrombocytopenia, due to receive a stem cell transplant. The chain couples TRBV12-3 or TRBV12-4 to TRBJ1-3; the D is unclear. The CDR3, as DNA: TGTGCCAGCAGTTTAGGGTACAAGTCGATCTCTGGAAACACCATATATTTT. Translated: CASSLGYKSISGNTIYF.